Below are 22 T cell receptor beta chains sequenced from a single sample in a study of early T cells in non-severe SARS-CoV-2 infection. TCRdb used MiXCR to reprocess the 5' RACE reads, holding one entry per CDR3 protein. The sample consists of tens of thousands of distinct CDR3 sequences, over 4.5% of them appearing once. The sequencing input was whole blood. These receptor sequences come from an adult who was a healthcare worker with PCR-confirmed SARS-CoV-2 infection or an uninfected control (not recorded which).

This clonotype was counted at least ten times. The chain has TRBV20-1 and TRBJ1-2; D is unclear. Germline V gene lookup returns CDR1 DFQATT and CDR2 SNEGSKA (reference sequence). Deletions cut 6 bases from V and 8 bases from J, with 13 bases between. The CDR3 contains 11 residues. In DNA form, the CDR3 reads TGCAGTGCCTCAGATCCACGAGGCTACACCTTC. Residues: CSASDPRGYTF.

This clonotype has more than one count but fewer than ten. The CDR3 DNA follows: TGTGCCAGCCGATGGGACGACACCGGGGAGCTGTTTTTT. Translated: CASRWDDTGELFF. V is TRBV6-4 and J is TRBJ2-2; D assignment may be TRBD1 or TRBD2 (5 bases each). The CDR3 totals 13 residues. V was clipped by 8 bases and J by 3 bases, with 10 bases between them. Germline values: CDR1 MRHNA, CDR2 SNTAGT.

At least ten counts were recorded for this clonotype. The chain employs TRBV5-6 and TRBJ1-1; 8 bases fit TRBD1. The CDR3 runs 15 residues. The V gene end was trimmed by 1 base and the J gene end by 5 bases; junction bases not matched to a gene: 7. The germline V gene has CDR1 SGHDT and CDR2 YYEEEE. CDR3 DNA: TGTGCCAGCAGCTTGACCAGGACAGGGCGAACTGAAGCTTTCTTT. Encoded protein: CASSLTRTGRTEAFF.

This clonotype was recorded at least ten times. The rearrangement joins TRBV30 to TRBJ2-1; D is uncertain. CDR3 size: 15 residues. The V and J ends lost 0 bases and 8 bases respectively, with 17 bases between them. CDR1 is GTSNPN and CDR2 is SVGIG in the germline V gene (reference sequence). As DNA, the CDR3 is TGTGCCTGGAGTGTACTCTGGACCGCTGGGGATGAGCAGTTCTTC. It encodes CAWSVLWTAGDEQFF.

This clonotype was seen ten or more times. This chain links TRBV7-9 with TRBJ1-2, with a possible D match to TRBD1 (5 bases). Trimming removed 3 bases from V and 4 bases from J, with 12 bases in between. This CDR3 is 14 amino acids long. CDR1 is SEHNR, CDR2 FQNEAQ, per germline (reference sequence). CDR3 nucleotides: TGTGCCAGCAGCTTTGGGGCAGGATCCTATGGCTACACCTTC. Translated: CASSFGAGSYGYTF.

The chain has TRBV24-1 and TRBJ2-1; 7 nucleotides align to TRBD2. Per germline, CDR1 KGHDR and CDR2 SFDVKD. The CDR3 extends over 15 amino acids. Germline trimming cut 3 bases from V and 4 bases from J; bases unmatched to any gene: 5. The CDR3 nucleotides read TGTGCCACCAGTGATAATCTAGCGGAGTACAATGAGCAGTTCTTC. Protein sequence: CATSDNLAEYNEQFF.

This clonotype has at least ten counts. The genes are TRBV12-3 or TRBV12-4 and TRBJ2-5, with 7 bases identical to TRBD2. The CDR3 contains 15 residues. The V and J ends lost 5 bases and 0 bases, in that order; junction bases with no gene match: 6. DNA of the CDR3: TGTGCCAGCAGTCGGGAGGACGGTTACCAAGAGACCCAGTACTTC. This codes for CASSREDGYQETQYF.

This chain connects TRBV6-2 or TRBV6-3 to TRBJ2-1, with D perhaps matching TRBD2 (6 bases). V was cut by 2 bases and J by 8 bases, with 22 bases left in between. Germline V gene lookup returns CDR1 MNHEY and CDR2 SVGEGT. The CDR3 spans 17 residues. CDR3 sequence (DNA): TGTGCCAGCAGTTACGAGGCTTGTGGGGGAGGTAGGGATGAGCAGTTCTTC. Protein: CASSYEACGGGRDEQFF.

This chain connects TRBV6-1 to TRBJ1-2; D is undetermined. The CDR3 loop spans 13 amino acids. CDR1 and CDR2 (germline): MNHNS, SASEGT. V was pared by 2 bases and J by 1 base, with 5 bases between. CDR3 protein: CASSEMGNYGYTF. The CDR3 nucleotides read TGTGCCAGCAGTGAAATGGGTAACTATGGCTACACCTTC.

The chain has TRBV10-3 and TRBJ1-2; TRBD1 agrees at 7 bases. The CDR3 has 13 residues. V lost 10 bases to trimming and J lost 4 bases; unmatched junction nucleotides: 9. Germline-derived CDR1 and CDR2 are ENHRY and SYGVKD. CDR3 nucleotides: TGTGCCACAACCGGACAGGAAATCTATGGCTACACCTTC. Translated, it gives CATTGQEIYGYTF.

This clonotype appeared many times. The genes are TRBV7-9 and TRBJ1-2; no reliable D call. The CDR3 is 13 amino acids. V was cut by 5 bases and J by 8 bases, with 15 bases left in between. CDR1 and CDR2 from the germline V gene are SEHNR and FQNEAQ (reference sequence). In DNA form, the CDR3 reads TGTGCCAGCAGCCGCAGTCTGGCAGAAGGCTACACCTTC. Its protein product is CASSRSLAEGYTF.

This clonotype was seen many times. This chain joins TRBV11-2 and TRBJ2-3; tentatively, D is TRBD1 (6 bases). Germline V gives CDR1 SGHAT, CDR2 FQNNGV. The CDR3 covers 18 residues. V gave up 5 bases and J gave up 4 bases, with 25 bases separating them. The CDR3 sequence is CASSKGGWRSASADTQYF. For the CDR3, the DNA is TGTGCCAGCAGCAAAGGGGGTTGGAGGTCAGCGTCAGCAGATACGCAGTATTTT.

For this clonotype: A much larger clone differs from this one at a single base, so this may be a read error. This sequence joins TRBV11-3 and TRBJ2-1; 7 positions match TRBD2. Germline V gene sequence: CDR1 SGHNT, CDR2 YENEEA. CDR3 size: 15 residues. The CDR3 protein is CASGFRLAGYNEQFF. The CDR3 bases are TGTGCCAGCGGCTTCAGACTAGCAGGCTACAATGAGCAGTTCTTC.

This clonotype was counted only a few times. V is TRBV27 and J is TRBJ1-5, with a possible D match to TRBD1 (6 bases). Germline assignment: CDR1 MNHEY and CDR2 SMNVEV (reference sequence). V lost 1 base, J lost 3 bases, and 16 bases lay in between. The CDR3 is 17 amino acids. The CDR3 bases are TGTGCCAGCAGTTTATGGGGACGGGACACACCCAATCAGCCCCAGCATTTT. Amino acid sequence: CASSLWGRDTPNQPQHF.

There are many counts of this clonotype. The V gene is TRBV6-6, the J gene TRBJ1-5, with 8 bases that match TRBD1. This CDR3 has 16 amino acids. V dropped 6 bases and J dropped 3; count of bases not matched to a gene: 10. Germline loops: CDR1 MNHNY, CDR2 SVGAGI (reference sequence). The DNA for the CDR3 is TGTGCCAGCAGGCGACAGGGGATGTGGGACAATCAGCCCCAGCATTTT. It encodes CASRRQGMWDNQPQHF.

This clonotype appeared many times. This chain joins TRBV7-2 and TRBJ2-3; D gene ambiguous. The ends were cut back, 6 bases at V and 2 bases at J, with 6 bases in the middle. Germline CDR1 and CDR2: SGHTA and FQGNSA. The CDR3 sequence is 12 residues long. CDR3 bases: TGTGCCAGCAGACCTTCCACAGATACGCAGTATTTT. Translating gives CASRPSTDTQYF. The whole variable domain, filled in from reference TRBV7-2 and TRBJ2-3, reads GAGVSQSPSNKVTEKGKDVELRCDPISGHTALYWYRQSLGQGLEFLIYFQGNSAPDKSGLPSDRFSAERTGGSVSTLTIQRTQQEDSAVYLCASRPSTDTQYFGPGTRLTVL.

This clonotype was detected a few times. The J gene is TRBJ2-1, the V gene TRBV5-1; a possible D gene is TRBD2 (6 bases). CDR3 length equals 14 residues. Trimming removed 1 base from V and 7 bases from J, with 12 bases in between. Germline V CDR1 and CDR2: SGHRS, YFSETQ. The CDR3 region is CASSLIVGGNEQFF. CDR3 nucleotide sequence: TGCGCCAGCAGCTTGATTGTGGGAGGAAATGAGCAGTTCTTC.

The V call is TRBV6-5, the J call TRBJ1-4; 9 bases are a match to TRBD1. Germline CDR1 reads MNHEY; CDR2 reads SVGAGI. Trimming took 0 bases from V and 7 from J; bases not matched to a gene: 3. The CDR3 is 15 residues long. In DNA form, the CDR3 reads TGTGCCAGCAGTTACTCGGGACAGGGCAGTGAAAAACTGTTTTTT. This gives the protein CASSYSGQGSEKLFF.

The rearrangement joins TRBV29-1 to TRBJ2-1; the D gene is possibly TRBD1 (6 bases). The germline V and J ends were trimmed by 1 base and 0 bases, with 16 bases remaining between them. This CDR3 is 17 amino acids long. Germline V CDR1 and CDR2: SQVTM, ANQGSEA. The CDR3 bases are TGCAGCGTTGAAGGTAGCGAGCAGGGGCCCTCCTACAATGAGCAGTTCTTC. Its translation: CSVEGSEQGPSYNEQFF.

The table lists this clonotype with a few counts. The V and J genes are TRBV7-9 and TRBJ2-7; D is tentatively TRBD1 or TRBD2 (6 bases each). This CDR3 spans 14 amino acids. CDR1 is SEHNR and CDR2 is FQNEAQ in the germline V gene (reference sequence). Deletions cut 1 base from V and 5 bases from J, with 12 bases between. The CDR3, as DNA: TGTGCCAGCAGCTTAGATGGGGGGCGCAACGAGCAGTACTTC. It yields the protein CASSLDGGRNEQYF.

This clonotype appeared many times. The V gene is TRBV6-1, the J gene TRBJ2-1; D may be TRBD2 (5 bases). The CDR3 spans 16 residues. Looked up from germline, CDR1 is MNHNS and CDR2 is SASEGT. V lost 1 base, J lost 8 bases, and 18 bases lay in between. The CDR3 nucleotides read TGTGCCAGCAGTGAAGTCCCGGGTAGCGTATTCGATGAGCAGTTCTTC. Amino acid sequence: CASSEVPGSVFDEQFF.

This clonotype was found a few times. The CDR3 region has the DNA TGTGCCAGCAGCGCAAACTCTTACGAGCAGTACTTC. It yields the protein CASSANSYEQYF. V usage is TRBV2 and J usage is TRBJ2-7; no firm D call. Germline CDR1 is SNHLY and CDR2 is FYNNEI. The CDR3 totals 12 residues. V dropped 6 bases and J dropped 4 bases, with 10 bases sitting between them.